The 4 T cell receptor beta chains in this list originate from one sample, sequenced in a study of blood T cell repertoires in COVID-19. Repertoires were generated with immunoSEQ multiplex PCR, while TCRdb's copy carries only in-frame clones and drops some. The table lists approximately 320,000 clones, about 92% of them singletons. The sequenced material came from PBMCs or T cells enriched from blood (not recorded which). All receptors come from a man aged 55-75 years who had recovered from COVID-19.

The chain links TRBV4-2 to TRBJ1-6; tentative D call: TRBD1 (5 bases). The CDR3 spans 13 residues. In germline, CDR1 is LGHNA, CDR2 YNFKEQ. V shed 8 bases and J shed 7 bases, with 12 bases lying between them. CDR3 DNA: TGTGCCAGCGACGGGGGGTACAATTCACCCCTCCACTTT. Protein: CASDGGYNSPLHF.

The table lists this clone with a count of one. DNA of the CDR3: TGTGCCAGCACCTCAGGGGATCATTATGGCTACACCTTC. It encodes CASTSGDHYGYTF. The gene calls are TRBV28 and TRBJ1-2; D may be TRBD1 (6 bases). Germline V lookup: CDR1 MDHEN, CDR2 SYDVKM. The CDR3 is 13 residues long. The germline V and J ends were trimmed by 7 bases and 5 bases, with 14 bases remaining between them.

The V call is TRBV7-8, the J call TRBJ2-3; TRBD2 matches 10 bases. In germline, CDR1 is SGHVS, CDR2 FQNEAQ. The CDR3 is 15 residues long. After removal of 5 bases from V and 4 bases from J, the junction contained 6 bases not matched to a gene. The CDR3 DNA follows: TGTGCCAGCAGCAAGAGCGGGAGGGCCCCAGATACGCAGTATTTT. Translated: CASSKSGRAPDTQYF.

The V call is TRBV18, the J call TRBJ1-6; 9 bases are shared with TRBD1. Germline loops: CDR1 KGHSH, CDR2 LQKENI. V trimming: 4 bases; J trimming: 10 bases; junction bases outside the gene matches: 11. The CDR3 consists of 16 residues. CDR3 residues: CASSRTDRGNRSPLHF. In DNA form, the CDR3 reads TGTGCCAGCTCACGGACGGACAGGGGAAATAGGTCACCCCTCCACTTT.